These 29 T cell receptor beta chains came from one sample sequenced in a study of Ad26.COV2.S vaccination and SARS-CoV-2 variants. Sequenced by immunoSEQ multiplex PCR; TCRdb stores in-frame clones only, minus some. Among about 400,000 clones, roughly 80% were seen once, and the ten largest hold approximately 7.8%. The sample's treatment: some 20 received Ad26.COV2.S at low or high dose, single or two shots; a few received placebo; per-sample allocation not given. Collection of the samples took place on day 63 after the first injection of vaccine or placebo. Here the sequenced sample was peripheral blood, taken in a trial of Ad26.COV2.S vaccine versus placebo. Every receptor here comes from a person aged 18-65 years who received the Ad26.COV2.S COVID-19 vaccine or a placebo.

The sample holds a few counts of this clone. The CDR3, as DNA: TGTGCCAGTAACGGGTGGAGCAATCAGCCCCAGCATTTT. Encoded protein: CASNGWSNQPQHF. The chain recombines TRBV19 with TRBJ1-5; D is uncertain. In germline, CDR1 is LNHDA, CDR2 SQIVND (reference sequence). V shed 7 bases and J shed 1 base, with 8 bases lying between them. There are 13 residues in the CDR3.

This clone appeared once. The chain employs TRBV29-1 and TRBJ2-5, with a possible D match to TRBD2 (5 bases). Trimming took off 4 bases at V and 5 bases at J, with 17 bases between the two ends. Germline assignment: CDR1 SQVTM and CDR2 ANQGSEA. The CDR3 extends over 14 amino acids. The chain's CDR3 is CSVARDYFQETQYF. CDR3 nucleotide sequence: TGCAGCGTTGCGAGAGACTATTTCCAGGAGACCCAGTACTTC. The full variable domain, rest sourced from reference TRBV29-1 and TRBJ2-5, is SAVISQKPSRDICQRGTSLTIQCQVDSQVTMMFWYRQQPGQSLTLIATANQGSEATYESGFVIDKFPISRPNLTFSTLTVSNMSPEDSSIYLCSVARDYFQETQYFGPGTRLLVL.

This chain links TRBV28 with TRBJ1-4, with D perhaps TRBD1 (5 bases). V was cut by 5 bases and J by 4 bases, with 14 bases left in between. CDR3 length equals 15 residues. Germline V CDR1 and CDR2: MDHEN, SYDVKM. The CDR3 protein is CASSPWGRDNEKLFF. The CDR3 DNA follows: TGTGCCAGCAGTCCCTGGGGCAGGGATAATGAAAAACTGTTTTTT. The whole variable domain, filled in from reference TRBV28 and TRBJ1-4, reads DVKVTQSSRYLVKRTGEKVFLECVQDMDHENMFWYRQDPGLGLRLIYFSYDVKMKEKGDIPEGYSVSREKKERFSLILESASTNQTSMYLCASSPWGRDNEKLFFGSGTQLSVL.

V usage is TRBV6-5 and J usage is TRBJ1-1, with D possibly matching TRBD1 (5 bases). CDR3 length: 13 amino acids. Germline V gene lookup returns CDR1 MNHEY and CDR2 SVGAGI. Trimming cost V 7 bases and J 4 bases, with 13 bases left between them. Here the CDR3 reads CASTGAGGTEAFF. In DNA form, the CDR3 reads TGTGCCAGCACCGGGGCCGGGGGCACTGAAGCTTTCTTT.

This clone showed up just once. This sequence joins TRBV6-5 and TRBJ1-2; TRBD1 aligns across 7 bases. The CDR3 loop spans 14 amino acids. V shed 5 bases, J shed 4 bases, and the junction held 7 bases outside the gene matches. CDR1 is MNHEY and CDR2 is SVGAGI in the germline V gene. The CDR3 reads CASSPTGIGYGYTF. In DNA, the CDR3 is TGTGCCAGCAGTCCGACAGGGATTGGCTATGGCTACACCTTC.

The chain carries TRBV5-1 and TRBJ1-2; 8 positions agree with TRBD1. The CDR3 is 12 residues long. Germline-derived CDR1 and CDR2 are SGHRS and YFSETQ. Losses at the gene ends were 4 bases for V and 13 bases for J; bases not matched to a gene: 9. CDR3 coding DNA: TGCGCCAGCAGCCAGGGGGCTAGAAGTGGCACCTTC. Its protein product is CASSQGARSGTF.

The chain is built from TRBV23-1 and TRBJ1-5; D not resolved. TRBV23-1 is labeled an ORF, and its function is uncertain. This CDR3 contains 11 residues. V was pared by 2 bases and J by 11 bases, with 7 bases between. The CDR3 DNA is TGCGCCAGCAGTCAACGGCGATCCCAGCATTTT. Protein sequence: CASSQRRSQHF.

The chain is built from TRBV3-1 (or the pseudogene TRBV3-2) and TRBJ2-7, with 7 bases that match TRBD2. Germline trimming cut 2 bases from V and 2 bases from J; bases unmatched to any gene: 6. This CDR3 region has 15 residues. Looked up from germline, CDR1 is LGHDT and CDR2 is YNNKEL (reference sequence). CDR3 DNA sequence: TGTGCCAGCAGCCAACCACTAGCGCCCACCTACGAGCAGTACTTC. Translated, it gives CASSQPLAPTYEQYF.

The rearrangement links TRBV27 to TRBJ2-7, with D possibly matching TRBD1 (5 bases). Germline V lookup: CDR1 MNHEY, CDR2 SMNVEV (reference sequence). The CDR3 has 14 residues. Trimming took 3 bases from V and 0 from J, leaving 9 bases between them. CDR3 loop: CASSFQGSSYEQYF. The CDR3 region has the DNA TGTGCCAGCAGTTTCCAGGGTAGCTCCTACGAGCAGTACTTC.

This chain joins TRBV12-3 or TRBV12-4 and TRBJ2-3; D uncertain. V lost 2 bases and J 5 bases, leaving 5 bases between the germline ends. CDR3 length equals 12 residues. The CDR3 nucleotides are TGTGCCAGCAGTTTATCTGGAGATACGCAGTATTTT. Amino acids: CASSLSGDTQYF.

V and J are TRBV2 and TRBJ1-5; the D gene is possibly TRBD1 (6 bases). Trimming pared 6 bases from V and 4 bases from J, leaving 16 bases between. Germline V gene data show CDR1 as SNHLY and CDR2 as FYNNEI. This CDR3 spans 15 amino acids. The CDR3 DNA sequence: TGTGCCAGCAGGGCCAACCGGGGGCCAAATCAGCCCCAGCATTTT. This translates into CASRANRGPNQPQHF. The whole variable domain, remainder taken from reference TRBV2 and TRBJ1-5, is EPEVTQTPSHQVTQMGQEVILRCVPISNHLYFYWYRQILGQKVEFLVSFYNNEISEKSEIFDDQFSVERPDGSNFTLKIRSTKLEDSAMYFCASRANRGPNQPQHFGDGTRLSIL.

The chain couples TRBV27 to TRBJ1-5, with D unresolved. CDR1 is MNHEY, CDR2 SMNVEV, per germline (reference sequence). Deletions cut 4 bases from V and 1 base from J, with 11 bases between. CDR3 length equals 15 residues. The CDR3 DNA is TGTGCCAGCAGTTGGGGTGGAGGAAGCAATCAGCCCCAGCATTTT. This gives the protein CASSWGGGSNQPQHF.

V gene TRBV5-1 combines with J gene TRBJ2-2; 13 nucleotides align to TRBD2. This CDR3 region has 17 residues. Trimming cost V 5 bases and J 0 bases; bases outside gene matches: 4. CDR1 SGHRS and CDR2 YFSETQ come from the germline V gene. CDR3 amino acids: CASRWTSGSPNTGELFF. The CDR3 DNA follows: TGCGCCAGCAGGTGGACTAGCGGGAGCCCGAACACCGGGGAGCTGTTTTTT.

The gene calls are TRBV30 and TRBJ2-5, with 16 positions matching TRBD2. J gave up 2 bases and V 7 bases, and 7 bases lay outside the gene matches. Germline values: CDR1 GTSNPN, CDR2 SVGIG (reference sequence). The CDR3 loop spans 16 amino acids. The CDR3 protein is CALGGLAGGRQETQYF. In DNA, the CDR3 is TGTGCCTTGGGGGGACTAGCGGGAGGGCGGCAAGAGACCCAGTACTTC.

V is TRBV18 and J is TRBJ2-1; 7 bases are a match to TRBD1. Germline loops: CDR1 KGHSH, CDR2 LQKENI. The CDR3 is made up of 14 amino acids. Losses at the gene ends were 5 bases for V and 0 bases for J; bases not matched to a gene: 1. DNA of the CDR3: TGTGCCAGCTCAACAGGGGCCTCCTACAATGAGCAGTTCTTC. It encodes CASSTGASYNEQFF.

This rearrangement joins TRBV15 to TRBJ2-1, with 9 bases lining up with TRBD2. Looked up from germline, CDR1 is LNHNV and CDR2 is YYDKDF (reference sequence). This CDR3 is built from 17 residues. J gave up 6 bases and V 0 bases, and 9 bases lay outside the gene matches. The CDR3 here is CATSRDVRRGGVNEQFF. For the CDR3, the DNA is TGTGCCACCAGCAGAGACGTGAGGCGGGGGGGCGTCAATGAGCAGTTCTTC.

This clone occurred a few times. The sample has other DNA sequences that encode this CDR3 too. The chain is built from TRBV27 and TRBJ1-5; unclear D gene. Germline loops: CDR1 MNHEY, CDR2 SMNVEV (reference sequence). V gave up 6 bases and J gave up 3 bases, with 9 bases separating them. The CDR3 is 13 amino acids. The CDR3 spells CASSPGYNQPQHF. DNA of the CDR3: TGTGCCAGCAGCCCCGGGTACAATCAGCCCCAGCATTTT.

The rearrangement joins TRBV2 to TRBJ1-1; D is undetermined. Deletions cut 4 bases from V and 0 bases from J, with 6 bases between. This CDR3 comprises 13 residues. Germline CDR1 and CDR2: SNHLY and FYNNEI. CDR3 in amino acids: CASSGAVNTEAFF. For the CDR3, the DNA is TGTGCCAGCAGTGGGGCGGTGAACACTGAAGCTTTCTTT.

This clone appeared once. V and J are TRBV6-5 and TRBJ1-5, with TRBD1 matching 9 bases. Germline V gene data show CDR1 as MNHEY and CDR2 as SVGAGI. The CDR3 is 14 amino acids. Trimming at V came to 6 bases and at J to 8 bases, leaving 8 bases not matched to a gene. CDR3 bases: TGTGCCAGCAGGCTCACAGGGGGCAAGGAGCCCCAGCATTTT. Its translation: CASRLTGGKEPQHF.

This clone has only a few counts. The chain joins TRBV7-9 to TRBJ1-1; D remains unclear. Trimming removed 1 base at V and 6 bases at J, with 21 bases between. The germline V gene encodes CDR1 SEHNR and CDR2 FQNEAQ (reference sequence). The CDR3 has 17 residues. The CDR3 DNA reads TGTGCCAGCAGCTTAGGGTCCGGGTCGGTTATACAATCTGAAGCTTTCTTT. Protein product: CASSLGSGSVIQSEAFF.

This clone is a singleton in its sample. The V and J genes are TRBV25-1 and TRBJ1-5; no clear D gene. V dropped 4 bases and J dropped 4 bases, with 14 bases sitting between them. The germline V gene encodes CDR1 MGHDK and CDR2 SYGVNS. CDR3 length: 15 residues. The CDR3 coding sequence is TGTGCCAGCAGTGGCCTAGGAGGGCCGAATCAGCCCCAGCATTTT. Protein product: CASSGLGGPNQPQHF.

CDR3 sequence reads: CASSVAGGLDETQYF. CDR3 sequence (DNA): TGTGCCAGCAGCGTAGCGGGAGGGCTGGATGAGACCCAGTACTTC. The chain has TRBV9 and TRBJ2-5; 8 positions match TRBD2. Trimming removed 0 bases from V and 5 bases from J; junction bases left unmatched: 6. CDR1 is SGDLS and CDR2 is YYNGEE in the germline V gene. The CDR3 consists of 15 residues.

The J gene is TRBJ1-1, the V gene TRBV6-4, with a weak D call TRBD1 (5 bases). This CDR3 is 15 amino acids long. Trimming pared 8 bases from V and 5 bases from J, leaving 21 bases between. Germline CDR1 reads MRHNA; CDR2 reads SNTAGT. The CDR3 sequence: CASPRTGALGTEAFF. In nucleotides, the CDR3 is TGTGCCAGCCCACGAACCGGGGCGCTGGGAACTGAAGCTTTCTTT.

The V and J genes are TRBV2 and TRBJ2-7, with TRBD2 identical over 10 bases. With V trimmed by 6 bases and J by 2 bases, 16 bases remained unmatched. CDR1 SNHLY and CDR2 FYNNEI come from the germline V gene. This CDR3 region has 18 residues. The CDR3 DNA reads as TGTGCCAGCAGCCTCAAAACCTCGACTAGCGGGTATACCTACGAGCAGTACTTC. This encodes CASSLKTSTSGYTYEQYF.

In this sample, this clone turned up once. The rearrangement links TRBV11-2 to TRBJ2-7; D is uncertain. CDR1 is SGHAT and CDR2 is FQNNGV in the germline V gene. The CDR3 extends over 12 amino acids. V was pared by 2 bases and J by 6 bases, with 8 bases between. CDR3 nucleotides: TGTGCCAGCAGCTTAACCCCTCTCGAGCAGTACTTC. Amino acids: CASSLTPLEQYF.

The J gene is TRBJ2-7, the V gene TRBV6-5; 10 nucleotides line up with TRBD2. Germline values: CDR1 MNHEY, CDR2 SVGAGI. CDR3 length equals 15 residues. V was clipped by 4 bases and J by 0 bases; unmatched bases: 3. CDR3 sequence reads: CASSSGLASSYEQYF. CDR3 DNA: TGTGCCAGCAGTTCGGGACTAGCGAGCTCCTACGAGCAGTACTTC.

This chain joins TRBV24-1 and TRBJ1-1; no definite D call. The V end was cut by 1 base, the J end by 7 bases, with 6 bases between. Germline CDR1 and CDR2: KGHDR and SFDVKD. The CDR3 runs to 12 residues. The CDR3 region has the DNA TGTGCCACCAGTGATTTCCGGGGTGAAGCTTTCTTT. It specifies CATSDFRGEAFF.

The chain employs TRBV6-1 and TRBJ1-5; D uncertain. Germline values: CDR1 MNHNS, CDR2 SASEGT. The CDR3 covers 15 residues. V was pared by 2 bases and J by 0 bases, with 8 bases between. The CDR3 spells CASSEWGLSNQPQHF. CDR3 DNA sequence: TGTGCCAGCAGTGAATGGGGTCTTAGCAATCAGCCCCAGCATTTT.

The chain has TRBV7-3 and TRBJ2-1; TRBD2 matches 11 bases. Trimming cost V 5 bases and J 7 bases; bases outside gene matches: 10. Germline loops: CDR1 SGHTA, CDR2 FQGTGA. The CDR3 spans 16 residues. The CDR3 here is CASSPTGPSGRNEQFF. In DNA form, the CDR3 reads TGTGCCAGCAGCCCTACGGGGCCTAGCGGGAGGAATGAGCAGTTCTTC.